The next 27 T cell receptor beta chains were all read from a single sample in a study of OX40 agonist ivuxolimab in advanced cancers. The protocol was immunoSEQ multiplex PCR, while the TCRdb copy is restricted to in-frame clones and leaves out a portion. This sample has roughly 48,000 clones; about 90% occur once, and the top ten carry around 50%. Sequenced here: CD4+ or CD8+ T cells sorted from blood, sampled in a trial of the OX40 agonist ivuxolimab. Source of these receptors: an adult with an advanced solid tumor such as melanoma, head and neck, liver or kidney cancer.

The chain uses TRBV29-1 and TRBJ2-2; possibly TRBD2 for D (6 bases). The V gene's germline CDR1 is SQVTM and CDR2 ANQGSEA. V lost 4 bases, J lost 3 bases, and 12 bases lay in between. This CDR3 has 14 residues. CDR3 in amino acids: CSVGDGGYTGELFF. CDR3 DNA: TGCAGCGTTGGCGACGGAGGGTACACCGGGGAGCTGTTTTTT.

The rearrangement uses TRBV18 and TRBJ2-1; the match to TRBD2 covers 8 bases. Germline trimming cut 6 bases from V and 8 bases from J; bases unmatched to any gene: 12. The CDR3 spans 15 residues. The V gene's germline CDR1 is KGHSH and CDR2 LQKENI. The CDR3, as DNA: TGTGCCAGCTCCCCGGGGGGGTGGCCCAGCGATGAGCAGTTCTTC. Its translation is CASSPGGWPSDEQFF. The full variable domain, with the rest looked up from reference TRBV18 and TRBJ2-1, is NAGVMQNPRHLVRRRGQEARLRCSPMKGHSHVYWYRQLPEEGLKFMVYLQKENIIDESGMPKERFSAEFPKEGPSILRIQQVVRGDSAAYFCASSPGGWPSDEQFFGPGTRLTVL.

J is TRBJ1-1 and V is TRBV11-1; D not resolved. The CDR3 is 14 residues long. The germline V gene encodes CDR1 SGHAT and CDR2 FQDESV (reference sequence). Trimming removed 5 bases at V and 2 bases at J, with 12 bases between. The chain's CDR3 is CASSPRGTNTEAFF. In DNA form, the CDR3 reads TGTGCCAGCAGCCCTCGGGGAACAAACACTGAAGCTTTCTTT.

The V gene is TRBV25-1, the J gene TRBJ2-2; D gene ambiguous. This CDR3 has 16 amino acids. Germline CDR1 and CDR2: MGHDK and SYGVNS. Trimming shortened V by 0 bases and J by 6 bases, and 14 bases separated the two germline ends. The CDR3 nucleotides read TGTGCCAGCAGTGAATACGGCCCGACGGGCCCCGGGGAGCTGTTTTTT. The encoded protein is CASSEYGPTGPGELFF.

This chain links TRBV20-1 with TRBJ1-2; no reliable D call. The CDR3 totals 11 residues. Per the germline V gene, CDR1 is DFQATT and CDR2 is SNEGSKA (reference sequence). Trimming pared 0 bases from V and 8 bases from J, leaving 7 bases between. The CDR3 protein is CSARDADGYTF. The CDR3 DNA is TGCAGTGCTAGAGATGCCGACGGCTACACCTTC.

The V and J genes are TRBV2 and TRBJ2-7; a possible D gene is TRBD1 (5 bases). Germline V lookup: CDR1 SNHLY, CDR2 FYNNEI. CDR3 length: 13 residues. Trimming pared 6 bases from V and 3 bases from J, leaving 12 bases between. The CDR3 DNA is TGTGCCAGCAGAACGACAGATAACTACGAGCAGTACTTC. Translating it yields CASRTTDNYEQYF.

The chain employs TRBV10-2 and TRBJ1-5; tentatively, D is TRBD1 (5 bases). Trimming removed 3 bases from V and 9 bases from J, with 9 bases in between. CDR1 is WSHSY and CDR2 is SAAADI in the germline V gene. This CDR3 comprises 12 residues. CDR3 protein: CASSDGGWPQHF. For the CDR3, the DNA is TGCGCCAGCAGTGATGGGGGGTGGCCCCAGCATTTT.

CDR3 nucleotide sequence: TGTGCCAGTAGACCTCAAGCGGGTTTCGGCTACGAGCAGTACTTC. The encoded protein is CASRPQAGFGYEQYF. The chain carries TRBV19 and TRBJ2-7; D might be TRBD2 (6 bases). There are 15 residues in the CDR3. V was cut by 6 bases and J by 3 bases, with 18 bases left in between. Germline CDR1 and CDR2: LNHDA and SQIVND (reference sequence).

The CDR3 bases are TGTGCCACCAGCAGAGAGGGGGCAGGGATGGGCACCGGGGAGCTGTTTTTT. This codes for CATSREGAGMGTGELFF. The chain combines TRBV15 with TRBJ2-2, with TRBD1 as a possible D gene (6 bases). Germline assignment: CDR1 LNHNV and CDR2 YYDKDF (reference sequence). Trimming took off 0 bases at V and 4 bases at J, with 15 bases between the two ends. This CDR3 comprises 17 residues. Complete variable domain (other parts from reference TRBV15 and TRBJ2-2): DAMVIQNPRYQVTQFGKPVTLSCSQTLNHNVMYWYQQKSSQAPKLLFHYYDKDFNNEADTPDNFQSRRPNTSFCFLDIRSPGLGDTAMYLCATSREGAGMGTGELFFGEGSRLTVL.

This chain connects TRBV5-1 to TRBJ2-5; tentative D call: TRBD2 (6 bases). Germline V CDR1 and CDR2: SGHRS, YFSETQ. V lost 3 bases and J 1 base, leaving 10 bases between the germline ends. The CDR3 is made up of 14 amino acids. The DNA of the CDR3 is TGCGCCAGCAGCTGGTGGGGGGTCCAAGAGACCCAGTACTTC. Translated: CASSWWGVQETQYF.

In DNA form, the CDR3 reads TGTGCCAGCAGCTTAGAAGGCGGGGAGCTGTTTTTT. It translates to CASSLEGGELFF. This chain connects TRBV11-3 to TRBJ2-2; no clear D gene. Trimming took 0 bases from V and 7 from J, leaving 3 bases between them. The germline V gene encodes CDR1 SGHNT and CDR2 YENEEA. This CDR3 has 12 residues.

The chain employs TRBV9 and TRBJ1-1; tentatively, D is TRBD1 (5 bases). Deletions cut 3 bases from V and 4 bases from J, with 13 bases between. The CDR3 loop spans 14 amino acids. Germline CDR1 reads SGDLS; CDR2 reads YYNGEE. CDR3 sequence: CASSEGGDLTEAFF. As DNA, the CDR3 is TGTGCCAGCAGCGAGGGTGGGGACCTCACTGAAGCTTTCTTT.

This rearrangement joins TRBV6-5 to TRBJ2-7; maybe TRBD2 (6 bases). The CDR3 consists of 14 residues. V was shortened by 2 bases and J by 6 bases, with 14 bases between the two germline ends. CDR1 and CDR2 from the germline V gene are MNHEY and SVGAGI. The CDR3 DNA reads TGTGCCAGCAGTTACGCAGGGAGGTGGTCCGAGCAGTACTTC. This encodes CASSYAGRWSEQYF.

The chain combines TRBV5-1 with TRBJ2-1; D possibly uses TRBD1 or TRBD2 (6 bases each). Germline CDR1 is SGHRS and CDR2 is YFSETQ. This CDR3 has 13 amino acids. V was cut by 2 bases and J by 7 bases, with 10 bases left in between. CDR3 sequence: CASSLTGRNEQFF. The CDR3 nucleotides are TGCGCCAGCAGCTTAACAGGGAGGAATGAGCAGTTCTTC.

The CDR3 region has the DNA TGTGCCATCACCCTGGGGGGGGGCCCCTACGAGCAGTACTTC. Encoded protein: CAITLGGGPYEQYF. This chain joins TRBV10-3 and TRBJ2-7; TRBD2 might be the D (7 bases). Germline CDR1 is ENHRY and CDR2 is SYGVKD. The V and J ends lost 7 bases and 2 bases respectively, with 15 bases between them. CDR3 length: 14 amino acids.

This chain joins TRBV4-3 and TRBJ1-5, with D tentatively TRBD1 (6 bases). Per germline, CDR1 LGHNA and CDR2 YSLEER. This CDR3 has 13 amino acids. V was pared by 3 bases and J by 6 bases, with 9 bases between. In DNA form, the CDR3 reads TGCGCCAGCAGCCATCTACAGGGTCAGCCCCAGCATTTT. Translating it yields CASSHLQGQPQHF.

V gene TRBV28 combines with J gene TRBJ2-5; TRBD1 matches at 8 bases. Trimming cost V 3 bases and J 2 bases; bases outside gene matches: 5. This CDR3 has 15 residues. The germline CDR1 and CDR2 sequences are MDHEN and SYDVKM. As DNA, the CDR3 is TGTGCCAGCAGTTTTTTCGGACAGGGACAAGAGACCCAGTACTTC. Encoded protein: CASSFFGQGQETQYF.

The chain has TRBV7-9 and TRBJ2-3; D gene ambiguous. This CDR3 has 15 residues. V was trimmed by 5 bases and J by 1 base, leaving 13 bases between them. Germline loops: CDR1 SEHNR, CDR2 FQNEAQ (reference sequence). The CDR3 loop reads CASSPGRPGTDTQYF. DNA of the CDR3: TGTGCCAGCAGCCCAGGACGGCCGGGCACAGATACGCAGTATTTT.

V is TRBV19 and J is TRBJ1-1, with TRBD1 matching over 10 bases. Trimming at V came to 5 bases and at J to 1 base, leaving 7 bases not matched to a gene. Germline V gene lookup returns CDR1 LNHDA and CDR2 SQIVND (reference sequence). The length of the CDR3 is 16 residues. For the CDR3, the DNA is TGTGCCAGTAGTTGGGGACAGGGGTACCAGAACACTGAAGCTTTCTTT. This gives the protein CASSWGQGYQNTEAFF.

The CDR3 sequence: CASSEEAGGRTDTQYF. CDR3 nucleotides: TGTGCCAGCAGTGAAGAAGCGGGGGGGAGGACAGATACGCAGTATTTT. The J gene is TRBJ2-3, the V gene TRBV25-1, with 10 bases identical to TRBD2. This CDR3 region has 16 residues. Per the germline V gene, CDR1 is MGHDK and CDR2 is SYGVNS. Trimming removed 2 bases from V and 3 bases from J; junction bases left unmatched: 5.

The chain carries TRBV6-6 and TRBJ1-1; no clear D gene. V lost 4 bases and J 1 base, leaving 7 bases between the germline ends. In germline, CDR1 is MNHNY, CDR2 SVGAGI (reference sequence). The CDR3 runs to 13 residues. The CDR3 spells CASSSGGNTEAFF. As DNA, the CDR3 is TGTGCCAGCAGTTCAGGTGGGAACACTGAAGCTTTCTTT.

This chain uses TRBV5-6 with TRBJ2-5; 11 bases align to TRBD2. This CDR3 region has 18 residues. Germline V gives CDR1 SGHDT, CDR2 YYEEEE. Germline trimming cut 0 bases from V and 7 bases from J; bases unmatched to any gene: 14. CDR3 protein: CASSLVASGGPEGPTQYF. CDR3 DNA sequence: TGTGCCAGCAGCTTGGTAGCTAGCGGGGGGCCTGAGGGGCCGACCCAGTACTTC.

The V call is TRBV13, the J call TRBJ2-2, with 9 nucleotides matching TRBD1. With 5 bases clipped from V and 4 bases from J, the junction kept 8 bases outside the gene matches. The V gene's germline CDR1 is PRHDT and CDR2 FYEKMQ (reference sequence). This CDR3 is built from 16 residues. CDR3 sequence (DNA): TGTGCCAGCAGCGCGGGGGACAGGGCTACCACCGGGGAGCTGTTTTTT. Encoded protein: CASSAGDRATTGELFF.

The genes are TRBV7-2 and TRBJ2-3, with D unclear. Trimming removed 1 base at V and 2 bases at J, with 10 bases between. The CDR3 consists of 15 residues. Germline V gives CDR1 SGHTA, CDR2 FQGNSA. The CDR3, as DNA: TGTGCCAGCAGCTTAGTCGGAAGGGCCACAGATACGCAGTATTTT. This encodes CASSLVGRATDTQYF.

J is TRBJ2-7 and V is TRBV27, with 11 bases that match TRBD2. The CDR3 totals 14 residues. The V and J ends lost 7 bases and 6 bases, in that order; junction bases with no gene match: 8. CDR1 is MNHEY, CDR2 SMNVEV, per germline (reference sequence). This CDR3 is CASTQLAGEIEQYF. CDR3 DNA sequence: TGTGCCAGCACCCAACTAGCGGGGGAAATCGAGCAGTACTTC.

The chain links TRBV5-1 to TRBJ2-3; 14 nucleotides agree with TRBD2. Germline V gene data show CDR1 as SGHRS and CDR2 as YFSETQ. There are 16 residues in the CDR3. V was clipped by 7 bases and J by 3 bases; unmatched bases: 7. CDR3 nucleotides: TGCGCCAGCGGTTGGACTAGCGGGGGGCAGACAGATACGCAGTATTTT. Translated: CASGWTSGGQTDTQYF.

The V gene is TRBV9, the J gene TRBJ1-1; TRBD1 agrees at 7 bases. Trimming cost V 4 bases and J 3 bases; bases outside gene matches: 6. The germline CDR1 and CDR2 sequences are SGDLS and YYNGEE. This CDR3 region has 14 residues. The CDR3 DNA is TGTGCCAGCAGCCCACAGGGGTTCGACACTGAAGCTTTCTTT. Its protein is CASSPQGFDTEAFF.